This TCR beta chain was retrieved from a study of regulatory T cells in long-lasting Graves disease (dated by TCRdb to the early 2020s). Regarding the study in general: In the newly diagnosed Graves' disease group, patients had been taking antithyroid drugs for less than 3 months. Peripheral blood TCR sequencing and RNA sequencing compared persistent Graves' disease patients with newly diagnosed Graves' disease patients. The study was registered as a clinical trial and conducted in China. A total of 33 samples were covered by TCR sequencing, comprising some 13 persistent and roughly 20 newly diagnosed Graves' disease patients.

Receptor libraries were prepared by multiplex PCR. Instrument used: Illumina HiSeq 4000. TCR beta libraries were built with iRepertoire HTBI primers and Arm-PCR amplification of CDR3 regions. Gel purification was performed on PCR products prior to sequencing. As for the authors' bioinformatics: A total of some 60 TRBV and under 15 TRBJ segments were identified across samples and were used for gene usage analysis of CDR3 amino acid clonotypes. COPE and FqMerger were used to merge filtered high-quality paired reads into contigs. Contigs were aligned with BLAST to IMGT TRBV, TRBD and TRBJ reference genes, and CDR3 was defined per IMGT. Highly expanded clones were defined as clonotypes with a frequency above 0.1%. Repertoire diversity was measured by Shannon entropy, and V-J evenness by the Gini coefficient. Clonotypes shared by more than one individual were considered public. TCRdb passed the public sequencing reads through fastp at Q25 and MiXCR, retaining productive beta sequences. For every CDR3 protein sequence, its rows merge into one entry that carries the most common genes and DNA. TCRdb, rather than the study authors, made the V and J calls. This sample has around 360,000 distinct CDR3 sequences in its table, and 15% to 20% of those were observed once. The ten largest clonotypes hold roughly a fifth of the sample.

The study at large found these results: The study examined only peripheral blood because the primary lesion, thyroid tissue, could not be accessed. Sequencing and analysis were limited to the TCR beta chain. Compared with newly diagnosed patients, patients with persistent Graves' disease had lower TCR Shannon entropy and fewer highly expanded clones, which suggests clonal expansion. The authors noted that the small sample size was a limitation that may lower accuracy. Patients with persistent disease shared more public clonotypes (about 3,000) than newly diagnosed patients did (approximately 990).

The table lists this clonotype with many counts. What antigen it recognizes has not been identified. Base qualities are missing; no much larger clone stands one base away. This sample's time point label indicates: newly diagnosed GD, antithyroid drugs for less than 3 months. RNA was extracted from PBMCs in TRIzol for both TCR sequencing and RNA sequencing. Graves' disease was diagnosed according to American Thyroid Association guidelines. Patients for the study were recruited at an endocrinology department in Xi'an, China. From each patient, approximately 10 milliliters of peripheral blood was collected into an EDTA anticoagulant tube. Ficoll Paque Plus density gradient separation was used to isolate PBMCs, and no additional T cell sorting was done. An Agilent 2100 Bioanalyzer and agarose gel were used to check RNA quality, while a NanoDrop 2000 measured RNA concentration. This same sample was also part of a study on T cells in Graves' hyperthyroidism and ophthalmopathy. As noted in the second study: Stable Graves' hyperthyroidism was defined as no progression to ophthalmopathy during 18 months of follow-up. Hyperthyroidism patients were newly diagnosed, had a disease duration of under 2 months, and were aged 18 to 65 years. Any patient with an uncontrolled infection, another autoimmune disease, pregnancy or lactation was excluded. Diagnoses were established on the basis of clinical symptoms, serum thyroxine and TRAb, thyroid ultrasound, and orbital computed tomography. The TCR CDR3 was subjected to a first round of RT-PCR using the HTBI primer set and the Qiagen OneStep RT-PCR kit. Most expanded thyroid clonotypes (frequency above 0.001) were also detected in blood, a finding suggesting that blood repertoires may reflect thyroid immune responses. A 13 V-J signature model separated ophthalmopathy from stable hyperthyroidism, with 87.88% sensitivity and approximately 81% specificity in cross-validation and 80%/75% in testing. During validation, the model predicted progression to ophthalmopathy a median of around 6 months ahead of onset, with around 70% sensitivity and roughly 72% specificity. A discovery cohort of about 96 patients, fewer than 50 with Graves' ophthalmopathy and 55 to 60 with stable Graves' hyperthyroidism, was used to find distinguishing TCR V-J signatures. Prospective prediction of ophthalmopathy was tested in an independent validation cohort of 18 to 20 hyperthyroidism patients and some 17 patients who later progressed to ophthalmopathy. For training and testing, the 100 or so patients in the discovery cohort were randomly divided in a 7:3 ratio. Thyroid tissue and blood T-cell repertoires from six Graves' hyperthyroidism patients were also compared in the study. Once sampling was done, hyperthyroidism patients were given methimazole at a starting dose of 30 mg daily, whereas ophthalmopathy patients were given high-dose intravenous methylprednisolone. Libraries were constructed in a second round of multiplex PCR, after which size selection and purification were carried out. Libraries were sequenced paired-end with 100 bp reads on an Illumina HiSeq2000. SOAPnuke was used to process the raw data, with reads discarded if the reads contained adapters or uncalled bases, had a mean Phred below 15, or lacked an exact constant-primer or identifier match. High-quality paired reads were merged using COPE v1.2.5, and each unique nucleotide sequence was defined as a clonotype. Clonotypes were aligned to IMGT TRBV, TRBD and TRBJ reference segments using MiTCR v1.1. The analysis was restricted to V-J combinations with a frequency above 0.0001, which together covered 99.2% of the repertoires. The TCS score was defined as F50 (clonal expansion) divided by E x V (chaos), with BLOSUM62-based TCRdist calculated between CDR3 peptides within each V-J. Welch's t-statistics and random forest reduced just over 500 V-J features to 10 to 15, which were used in a naive Bayes classifier (R e1071). Sample size was not statistically predetermined, and blinding of investigators to group allocation was not performed. The paper reports TCR Vbeta CDR3 sequencing of more than 120 peripheral blood samples: 43 ophthalmopathy, over 70 hyperthyroidism and around 17 progressor patients.

This clonotype originated in a woman between 18 and 30 years old with Graves disease. Donor details come from another sample of the same person, matched by shared clones. Sequencing used peripheral blood mononuclear cells (PBMCs), obtained at new diagnosis, from a patient treated with antithyroid drugs.

The CDR3 corresponds to CASSTSMDTTDTDTQYF. The nucleotide sequence reads TGTGCCAGCAGCACTTCAATGGACACAACCGACACAGATACGCAGTATTTT. The chain uses TRBV28 and TRBJ2-3; a tentative D call is TRBD1 (5 bases match). The germline V gene gives CDR1 as MDHEN and CDR2 as SYDVKM. From its cysteine to its phenylalanine, the CDR3 spans 17 amino acids. Left in the record is the CDR3 DNA by itself, 51 bases read in frame from the first base. A distance of 21 bases separates the germline ends of V and J, which lose 6 bases and 2 bases respectively. The full variable domain, completed from the reference TRBV28 and TRBJ2-3 proteins outside the CDR3, reads DVKVTQSSRYLVKRTGEKVFLECVQDMDHENMFWYRQDPGLGLRLIYFSYDVKMKEKGDIPEGYSVSREKKERFSLILESASTNQTSMYLCASSTSMDTTDTDTQYFGPGTRLTVL.